The 4 T cell receptor beta chains below all came from one sample that was sequenced in a study of T cell responses to AZD1222 COVID-19 vaccine. TCRdb's table, derived via immunoSEQ multiplex PCR, lists solely in-frame clones and lacks some. The data show some 180,000 clones, with around 90% seen just once and more than 1.5% held by the top ten. The specimen comprised peripheral blood, sampled 28 days after the second AZD1222 dose. The receptors here all came from an adult who received the AZD1222 COVID-19 vaccine.

V and J are TRBV29-1 and TRBJ1-2, with D tentatively TRBD1 (5 bases). In germline, CDR1 is SQVTM, CDR2 ANQGSEA. V lost 7 bases, J lost 8 bases, and 14 bases lay in between. The CDR3 consists of 11 residues. CDR3 protein: CSARGGFGYTF. In DNA form, the CDR3 reads TGCAGCGCCCGTGGGGGGTTCGGCTACACCTTC.

DNA of the CDR3: TGTGCCAGCTCGCGGGGGTCTGAAGCTTTCTTT. It yields the protein CASSRGSEAFF. The gene calls are TRBV18 and TRBJ1-1, with D maybe TRBD1 (5 bases). The CDR3 runs to 11 residues. Trimming shortened V by 6 bases and J by 6 bases, and 8 bases separated the two germline ends. Germline V gene sequence: CDR1 KGHSH, CDR2 LQKENI.

This chain connects TRBV30 to TRBJ1-6; 7 bases are shared with TRBD1. Losses at the gene ends were 3 bases for V and 6 bases for J; bases not matched to a gene: 5. The germline V gene encodes CDR1 GTSNPN and CDR2 SVGIG (reference sequence). The CDR3 covers 14 residues. CDR3 in amino acids: CAWSGQDSNSPLHF. The DNA of the CDR3 is TGTGCCTGGAGCGGACAGGATTCTAATTCACCCCTCCACTTT.

This clone was counted a single time. V gene TRBV6-5 combines with J gene TRBJ2-4; 12 bases fit TRBD2. There are 14 residues in the CDR3. Germline assignment: CDR1 MNHEY and CDR2 SVGAGI. The V segment lost 7 bases and the J segment 6 bases; nucleotides outside the gene matches: 4. The CDR3 DNA reads as TGTGCCAGCAAACAGACTAGCGGGAGAAACATTCAGTACTTC. Protein product: CASKQTSGRNIQYF.